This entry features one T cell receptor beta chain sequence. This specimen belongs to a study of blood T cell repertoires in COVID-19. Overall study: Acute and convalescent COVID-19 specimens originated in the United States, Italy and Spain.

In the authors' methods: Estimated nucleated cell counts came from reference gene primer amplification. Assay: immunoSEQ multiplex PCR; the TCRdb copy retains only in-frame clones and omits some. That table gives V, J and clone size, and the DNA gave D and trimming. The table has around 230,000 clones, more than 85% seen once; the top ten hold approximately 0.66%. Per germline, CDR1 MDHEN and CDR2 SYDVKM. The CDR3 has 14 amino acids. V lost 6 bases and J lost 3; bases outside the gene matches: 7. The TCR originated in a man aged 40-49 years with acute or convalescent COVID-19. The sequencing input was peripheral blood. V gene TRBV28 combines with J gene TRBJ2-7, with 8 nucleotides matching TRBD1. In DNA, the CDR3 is TGTGCCAGCAGCCTCAGGGGGCAGCGCTACGAGCAGTACTTC. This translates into CASSLRGQRYEQYF.